These T cell receptor beta chains were read from a single sample in a study of T cell responses to AZD1222 COVID-19 vaccine. Sequenced by immunoSEQ multiplex PCR; TCRdb stores in-frame clones only, minus some. The sample contains some 200,000 clones, 90% to 95% of which appear only once. The specimen comprised peripheral blood, sampled 28 days after the second AZD1222 dose. The receptor source for this set is an adult who received the AZD1222 COVID-19 vaccine. The CDR3 runs from the conserved cysteine through the conserved F or W. D genes are given only for firm matches. The size entry is marked missing in some rows and otherwise reads once, few, many or a size class.

V gene	J gene	clone size	D gene	CDR3 protein	CDR3 DNA
TRBV18	TRBJ1-2	.	.	CASSPGGNYGYTF	TGTGCCAGCTCACCAGGTGGTAACTATGGCTACACCTTC
TRBV29-1	TRBJ1-1	few	TRBD1	CSAAQGQGKTEAFF	TGCAGCGCTGCCCAGGGACAGGGTAAAACTGAAGCTTTCTTT
TRBV20-1	TRBJ2-3	.	.	CSASNPVGTDTQYF	TGCAGTGCAAGTAATCCCGTGGGCACAGATACGCAGTATTTT
TRBV24-1	TRBJ2-3	.	.	CATSDLGTDTQYF	TGTGCCACCAGTGATTTAGGGACAGATACGCAGTATTTT
TRBV27	TRBJ2-1	.	.	CASSLDISSYNEQFF	TGTGCCAGCAGTTTGGACATAAGCTCCTACAATGAGCAGTTCTTC
TRBV9	TRBJ1-6	.	TRBD1	CASSAQGARSPLHF	TGTGCCAGCAGCGCACAGGGGGCAAGATCACCCCTCCACTTT
TRBV19	TRBJ2-1	.	TRBD2	CASTPTSGRYNEQFF	TGTGCCAGTACCCCGACTAGCGGGAGGTACAATGAGCAGTTCTTC
TRBV19	TRBJ2-7	.	.	CASSTASTGEQYF	TGTGCCAGTAGTACAGCAAGCACAGGGGAGCAGTACTTC
TRBV11-2	TRBJ2-3	.	TRBD1	CASSQGQGVDTQYF	TGTGCCAGCAGCCAGGGACAGGGCGTAGATACGCAGTATTTT
TRBV4-1	TRBJ2-2	.	.	CASSQMGSTRQSFTGELFF	TGCGCCAGCAGCCAAATGGGCAGTACACGACAGTCTTTCACCGGGGAGCTGTTTTTT
TRBV4-1	TRBJ1-2	.	.	CASSQGQVYGYTF	TGCGCCAGCAGCCAAGGACAGGTCTATGGCTACACCTTC
TRBV4-3	TRBJ1-3	.	.	CASSQDRGNSGNTIYF	TGCGCCAGCAGCCAAGATCGGGGAAACTCTGGAAACACCATATATTTT
TRBV18	TRBJ2-7	.	TRBD2	CASSRGLAGGDEQYF	TGTGCCAGCTCCCGGGGACTAGCGGGAGGAGACGAGCAGTACTTC
TRBV13	TRBJ2-5	.	TRBD2	CASSSTLAGVQETQYF	TGTGCCAGCAGCTCCACCCTAGCGGGGGTCCAAGAGACCCAGTACTTC
TRBV6-2/TRBV6-3	TRBJ2-7	.	.	CASSSGTDFSYEQYF	TGTGCCAGCAGTTCTGGGACGGACTTCTCCTACGAGCAGTACTTC
TRBV29-1	TRBJ1-1	.	.	CSVERREEAFF	TGCAGCGTTGAACGGCGCGAAGAAGCTTTCTTT
TRBV19	TRBJ2-5	.	.	CASSPTKVRVGETQYF	TGTGCCAGTAGTCCTACCAAAGTCAGGGTCGGCGAGACCCAGTACTTC
TRBV4-2	TRBJ1-1	.	.	CASSQDAGGLNTEAFF	TGTGCCAGCAGCCAAGATGCTGGGGGGCTGAACACTGAAGCTTTCTTT
TRBV11-2	TRBJ1-5	.	.	CASSLGQWGVDSNQPQHF	TGTGCCAGCAGCTTAGGGCAGTGGGGGGTTGATAGCAATCAGCCCCAGCATTTT
TRBV15	TRBJ1-1	.	.	CATSRAHGSKAEAFF	TGTGCCACCAGCAGAGCACACGGCTCAAAAGCTGAAGCTTTCTTT
TRBV29-1	TRBJ2-7	.	TRBD1	CSVEDLAGGSYEQYF	TGCAGCGTTGAAGATCTGGCAGGGGGCTCCTACGAGCAGTACTTC
TRBV27	TRBJ2-3	.	TRBD2	CATAAGGTDTQYF	TGTGCCACCGCAGCGGGGGGCACAGATACGCAGTATTTT
TRBV7-3	TRBJ1-3	.	.	CASSYGVGNTIYF	TGTGCCAGCAGCTATGGGGTCGGAAACACCATATATTTT
TRBV5-1	TRBJ2-7	.	.	CASSPRDWGFKEQYF	TGCGCCAGCAGCCCCCGGGACTGGGGCTTTAAGGAGCAGTACTTC
TRBV6-5	TRBJ2-1	.	.	CASAGFNEQFF	TGTGCCAGCGCAGGTTTCAATGAGCAGTTCTTC
TRBV10-1	TRBJ2-1	.	.	CASSDRGGMNYNEQFF	TGCGCCAGCAGTGACAGGGGCGGGATGAACTACAATGAGCAGTTCTTC
TRBV6-5	TRBJ2-5	.	TRBD1	CASSRQGQETQYF	TGTGCCAGCAGTCGACAGGGGCAAGAGACCCAGTACTTC
TRBV20-1	TRBJ2-3	.	TRBD2	CSASTSGYTDTQYF	TGCAGTGCTAGTACTAGCGGATACACAGATACGCAGTATTTT
TRBV12-5	TRBJ2-2	.	.	CASALFRGTLFDTGELFF	TGTGCTAGTGCCTTGTTTCGAGGGACGTTGTTCGACACCGGGGAGCTGTTTTTT
TRBV6-5	TRBJ2-7	.	TRBD1	CASRDRGRIHEQYF	TGTGCCAGCAGGGACAGGGGGAGAATTCACGAGCAGTACTTC
TRBV6-6	TRBJ2-7	.	TRBD1	CASSRTGGGRLAGEQYF	TGTGCCAGCAGTCGGACAGGGGGCGGAAGACTAGCAGGCGAGCAGTACTTC
TRBV30	TRBJ1-1	once	.	CAWSRGAGVTEAFF	TGTGCCTGGAGTCGGGGGGCTGGCGTCACTGAAGCTTTCTTT
TRBV7-9	TRBJ1-2	.	.	CASSSTYYGYTF	TGTGCCAGCAGCTCCACCTACTATGGCTACACCTTC
TRBV5-1	TRBJ2-4	.	TRBD1	CASSLGDRKKNIQYF	TGCGCCAGCAGCCTAGGGGACAGAAAGAAAAACATTCAGTACTTC
TRBV15	TRBJ1-1	few	.	CATSRGLQGDAFF	TGTGCCACCAGCAGGGGATTACAGGGTGACGCTTTCTTT
TRBV27	TRBJ2-1	.	.	CASSFEGSYNEQFF	TGTGCCAGCAGTTTCGAGGGCTCCTACAATGAGCAGTTCTTC
TRBV18	TRBJ2-2	.	.	CASSPQRQKSGELFF	TGTGCCAGCTCACCACAAAGACAGAAAAGCGGGGAGCTGTTTTTT
TRBV23-1	TRBJ2-1	.	TRBD2	CASSQSCGRGLSYNEQFF	TGCGCCAGCAGTCAATCGTGCGGGAGGGGACTCTCCTACAATGAGCAGTTCTTC
TRBV9	TRBJ1-4	.	.	CASSVAGHNEKLFF	TGTGCCAGCAGCGTAGCAGGGCATAATGAAAAACTGTTTTTT
TRBV11-2	TRBJ2-3	.	.	CASSPWTGTDTQYF	TGTGCCAGCAGCCCATGGACAGGCACAGATACGCAGTATTTT